This TCR beta chain is drawn from a study of blood T cell repertoires in COVID-19. Original handling: It was from reference gene primer amplification that nucleated cell counts were estimated. TCRdb's table, derived via immunoSEQ multiplex PCR, lists solely in-frame clones and lacks some. The V and J calls and the clone size are those of that table, but D and trimming were determined from the DNA. The sample lists around 210,000 clones; 65% to 90% were seen once. A Seattle source enrolled patients during active infection and followed them longitudinally. The CDR3 spans 13 residues. Germline V gene sequence: CDR1 SGHTA, CDR2 FQGNSA. The ends were cut back, 1 base at V and 3 bases at J, with 6 bases in the middle.

The origin of this receptor is a man in his fifties with COVID-19, enrolled during active disease. Material: peripheral blood. The chain is built from TRBV7-2 and TRBJ1-1; D call uncertain. CDR3 residues: CASSLVRDTEAFF. CDR3 sequence (DNA): TGTGCCAGCAGCTTAGTGAGAGACACTGAAGCTTTCTTT.